This T cell receptor beta chain was recovered during a study of T cells in Graves' hyperthyroidism and ophthalmopathy. The definition of stable Graves' hyperthyroidism was no ophthalmopathy progression within 18 months. Clinical symptoms, serum thyroxine and TRAb, thyroid ultrasound and orbital computed tomography were used for the diagnoses. V was trimmed by 7 bases and J by 5 bases, leaving 11 bases between them. CDR3 length equals 12 residues. Germline CDR1 MNHEY, CDR2 SVGEGT. The source material, RNA transcripts, was used to amplify TCR beta CDR3 regions. The HTBI primer set was used in a first-round RT-PCR of the TCR CDR3. TCRdb analysed the multiplex PCR reads with MiXCR anew, one entry per CDR3 protein. Here the sample spans roughly 750,000 distinct CDR3 sequences, roughly 15% being singletons. This clonotype was seen many times.

The material sequenced was blood. The TCR sequence derives from a man aged 18-30 years with Graves' hyperthyroidism. V gene TRBV6-2 or TRBV6-3 combines with J gene TRBJ1-2; no definite D call. The CDR3 DNA is TGTGCCAGCATGAGGGAGCTGTATGGCTACACCTTC. It encodes CASMRELYGYTF.